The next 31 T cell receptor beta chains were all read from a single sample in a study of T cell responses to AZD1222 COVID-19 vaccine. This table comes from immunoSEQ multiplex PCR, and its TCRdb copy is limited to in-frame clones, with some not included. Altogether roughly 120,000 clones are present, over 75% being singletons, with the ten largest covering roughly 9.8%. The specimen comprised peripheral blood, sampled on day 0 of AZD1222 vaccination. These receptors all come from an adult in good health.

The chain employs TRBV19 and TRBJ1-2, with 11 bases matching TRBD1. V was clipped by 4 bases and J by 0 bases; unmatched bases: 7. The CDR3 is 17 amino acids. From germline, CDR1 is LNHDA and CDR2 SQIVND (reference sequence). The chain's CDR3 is CASSRRTGGQANYGYTF. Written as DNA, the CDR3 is TGTGCCAGTAGTAGAAGGACAGGGGGCCAAGCTAACTATGGCTACACCTTC.

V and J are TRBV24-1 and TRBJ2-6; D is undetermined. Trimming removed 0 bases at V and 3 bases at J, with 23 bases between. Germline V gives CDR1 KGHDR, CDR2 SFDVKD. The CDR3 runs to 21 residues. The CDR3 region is CATSDLPHSSTDSGGANVLTF. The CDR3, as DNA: TGTGCCACCAGTGATTTGCCCCACAGTAGTACTGACTCTGGTGGGGCCAACGTCCTGACTTTC.

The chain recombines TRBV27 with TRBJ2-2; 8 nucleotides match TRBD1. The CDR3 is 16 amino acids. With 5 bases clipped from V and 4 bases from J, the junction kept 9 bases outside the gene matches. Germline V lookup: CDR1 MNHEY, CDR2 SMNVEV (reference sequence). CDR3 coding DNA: TGTGCCAGCAGTCCCGGACAGGGATGGGGCACCGGGGAGCTGTTTTTT. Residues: CASSPGQGWGTGELFF.

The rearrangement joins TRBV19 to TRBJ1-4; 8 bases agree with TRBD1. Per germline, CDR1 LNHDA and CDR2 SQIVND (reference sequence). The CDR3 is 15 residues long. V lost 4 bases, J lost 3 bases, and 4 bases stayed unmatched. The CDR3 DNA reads TGTGCCAGTAGTACTCGACAGGGGCCTAATGAAAAACTGTTTTTT. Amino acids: CASSTRQGPNEKLFF. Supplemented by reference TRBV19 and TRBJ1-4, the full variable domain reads DGGITQSPKYLFRKEGQNVTLSCEQNLNHDAMYWYRQDPGQGLRLIYYSQIVNDFQKGDIAEGYSVSREKKESFPLTVTSAQKNPTAFYLCASSTRQGPNEKLFFGSGTQLSVL.

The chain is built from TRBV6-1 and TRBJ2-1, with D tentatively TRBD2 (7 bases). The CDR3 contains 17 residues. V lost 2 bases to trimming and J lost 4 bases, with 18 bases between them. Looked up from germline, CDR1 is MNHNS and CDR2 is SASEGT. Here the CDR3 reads CASSEWGGKKGYNEQFF. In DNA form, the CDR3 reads TGTGCCAGCAGTGAATGGGGGGGCAAAAAAGGATACAATGAGCAGTTCTTC.

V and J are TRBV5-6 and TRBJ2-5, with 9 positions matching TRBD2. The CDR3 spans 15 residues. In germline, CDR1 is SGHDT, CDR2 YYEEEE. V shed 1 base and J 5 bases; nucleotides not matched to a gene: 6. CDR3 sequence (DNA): TGTGCCAGCAGCTTGTTAGCGGGGGTGGTTGAGACCCAGTACTTC. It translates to CASSLLAGVVETQYF. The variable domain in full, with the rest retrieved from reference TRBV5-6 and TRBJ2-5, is DAGVTQSPTHLIKTRGQQVTLRCSPKSGHDTVSWYQQALGQGPQFIFQYYEEEERQRGNFPDRFSGHQFPNYSSELNVNALLLGDSALYLCASSLLAGVVETQYFGPGTRLLVL.

In nucleotides, the CDR3 is TGTGCCAGCAGTCTAAGATCCTACGAGCAGTACTTC. It codes for CASSLRSYEQYF. This sequence joins TRBV3-1 (or the pseudogene TRBV3-2) and TRBJ2-7; no reliable D call. Per the germline V gene, CDR1 is LGHDT and CDR2 is YNNKEL (reference sequence). V shed 6 bases and J shed 1 base, with 7 bases lying between them. The CDR3 has 12 residues.

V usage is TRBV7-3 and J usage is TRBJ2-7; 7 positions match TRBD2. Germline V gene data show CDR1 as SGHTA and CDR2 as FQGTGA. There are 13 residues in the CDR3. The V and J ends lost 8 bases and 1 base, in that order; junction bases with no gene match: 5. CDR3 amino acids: CASGLGGSYEQYF. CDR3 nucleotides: TGTGCCAGCGGGCTGGGAGGGTCCTACGAGCAGTACTTC. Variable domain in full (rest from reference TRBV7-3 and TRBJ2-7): GAGVSQTPSNKVTEKGKYVELRCDPISGHTALYWYRQSLGQGPEFLIYFQGTGAADDSGLPNDRFFAVRPEGSVSTLKIQRTERGDSAVYLCASGLGGSYEQYFGPGTRLTVT.

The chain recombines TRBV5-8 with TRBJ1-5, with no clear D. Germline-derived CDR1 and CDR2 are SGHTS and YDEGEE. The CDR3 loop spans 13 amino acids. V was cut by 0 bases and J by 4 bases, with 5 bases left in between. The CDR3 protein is CASSLAGNQPQHF. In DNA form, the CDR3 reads TGTGCCAGCAGCTTGGCTGGGAATCAGCCCCAGCATTTT.

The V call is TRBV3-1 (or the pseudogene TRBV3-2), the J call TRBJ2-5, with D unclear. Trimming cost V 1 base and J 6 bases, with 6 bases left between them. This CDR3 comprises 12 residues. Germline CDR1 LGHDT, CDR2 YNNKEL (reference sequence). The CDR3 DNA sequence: TGTGCCAGCAGCCAAGTGGGGAAGACCCAGTACTTC. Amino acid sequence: CASSQVGKTQYF.

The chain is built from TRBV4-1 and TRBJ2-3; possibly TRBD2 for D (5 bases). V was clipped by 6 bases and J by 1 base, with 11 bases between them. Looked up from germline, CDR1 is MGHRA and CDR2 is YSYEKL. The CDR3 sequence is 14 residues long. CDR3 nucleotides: TGCGCCAGCAGACAAACCGGGGGCACAGATACGCAGTATTTT. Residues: CASRQTGGTDTQYF.

In DNA form, the CDR3 reads TGTGCCATCTCAATAAGGGAGCAAGAGACCCAGTACTTC. Amino acids: CAISIREQETQYF. This rearrangement joins TRBV10-3 to TRBJ2-5; the D gene is possibly TRBD2 (5 bases). The CDR3 extends over 13 amino acids. The germline V gene encodes CDR1 ENHRY and CDR2 SYGVKD. Trimming cost V 8 bases and J 2 bases, with 12 bases left between them.

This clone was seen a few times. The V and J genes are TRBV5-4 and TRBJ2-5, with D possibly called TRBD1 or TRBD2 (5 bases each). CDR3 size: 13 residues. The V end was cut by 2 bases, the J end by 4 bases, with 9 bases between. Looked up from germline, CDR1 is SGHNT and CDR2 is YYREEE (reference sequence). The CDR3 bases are TGTGCCAGCAGCTTTCCGGGGCGAGAGACCCAGTACTTC. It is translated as CASSFPGRETQYF.

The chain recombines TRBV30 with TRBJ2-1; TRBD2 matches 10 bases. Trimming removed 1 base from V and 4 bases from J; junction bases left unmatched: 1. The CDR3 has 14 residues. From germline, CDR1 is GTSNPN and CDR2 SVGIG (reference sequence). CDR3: CAWSGTSGYNEQFF. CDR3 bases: TGTGCCTGGAGTGGGACTAGCGGTTACAATGAGCAGTTCTTC.

The CDR3 is CASSLDLPGLAGGPRETQYF. The CDR3 nucleotides read TGTGCCAGCAGCTTAGATCTCCCGGGACTAGCGGGAGGGCCGCGAGAGACCCAGTACTTC. The chain combines TRBV11-3 with TRBJ2-5; 16 positions match TRBD2. The length of the CDR3 is 20 residues. Trimming at V came to 0 bases and at J to 4 bases, leaving 11 bases not matched to a gene. Germline values: CDR1 SGHNT, CDR2 YENEEA.

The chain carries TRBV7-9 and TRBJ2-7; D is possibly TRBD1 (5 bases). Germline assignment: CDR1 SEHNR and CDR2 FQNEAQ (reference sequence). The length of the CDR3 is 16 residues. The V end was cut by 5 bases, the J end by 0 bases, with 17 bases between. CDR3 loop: CASSPPRRASSYEQYF. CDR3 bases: TGTGCCAGCAGCCCACCCCGCAGGGCGAGCTCCTACGAGCAGTACTTC. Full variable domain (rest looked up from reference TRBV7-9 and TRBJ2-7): DTGVSQNPRHKITKRGQNVTFRCDPISEHNRLYWYRQTLGQGPEFLTYFQNEAQLEKSRLLSDRFSAERPKGSFSTLEIQRTEQGDSAMYLCASSPPRRASSYEQYFGPGTRLTVT.

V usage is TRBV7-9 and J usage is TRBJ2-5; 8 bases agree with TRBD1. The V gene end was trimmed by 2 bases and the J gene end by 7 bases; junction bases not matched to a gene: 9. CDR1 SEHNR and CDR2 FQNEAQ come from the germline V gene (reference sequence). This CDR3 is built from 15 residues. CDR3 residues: CASSLSSGGSGTQYF. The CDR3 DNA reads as TGTGCCAGCAGCTTAAGTTCAGGGGGCTCGGGGACCCAGTACTTC.

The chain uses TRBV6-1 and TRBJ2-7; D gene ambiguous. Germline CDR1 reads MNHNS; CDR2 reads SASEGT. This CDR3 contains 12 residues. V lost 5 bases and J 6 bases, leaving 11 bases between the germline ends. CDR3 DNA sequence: TGTGCCAGCAGTTCCCCCGGCAGCGAGCAGTACTTC. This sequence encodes CASSSPGSEQYF.

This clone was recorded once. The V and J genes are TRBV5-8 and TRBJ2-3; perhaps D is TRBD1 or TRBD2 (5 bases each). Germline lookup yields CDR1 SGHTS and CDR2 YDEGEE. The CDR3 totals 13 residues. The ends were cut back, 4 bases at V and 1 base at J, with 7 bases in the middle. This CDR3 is CASSRDGTDTQYF. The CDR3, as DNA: TGTGCCAGCAGCCGGGACGGCACAGATACGCAGTATTTT.

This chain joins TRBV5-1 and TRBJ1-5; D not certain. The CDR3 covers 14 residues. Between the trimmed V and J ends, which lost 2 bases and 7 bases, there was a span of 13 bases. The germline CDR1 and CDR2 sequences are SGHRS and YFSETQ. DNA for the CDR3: TGCGCCAGCAGCTTAGGGCAGGACGGACAGCCCCAGCATTTT. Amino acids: CASSLGQDGQPQHF.

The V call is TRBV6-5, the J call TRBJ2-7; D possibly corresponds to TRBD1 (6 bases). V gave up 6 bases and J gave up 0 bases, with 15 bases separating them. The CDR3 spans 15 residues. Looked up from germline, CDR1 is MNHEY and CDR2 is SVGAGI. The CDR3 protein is CASRNQGPSSYEQYF. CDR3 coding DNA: TGTGCCAGCAGGAATCAGGGGCCCTCCTCCTACGAGCAGTACTTC.

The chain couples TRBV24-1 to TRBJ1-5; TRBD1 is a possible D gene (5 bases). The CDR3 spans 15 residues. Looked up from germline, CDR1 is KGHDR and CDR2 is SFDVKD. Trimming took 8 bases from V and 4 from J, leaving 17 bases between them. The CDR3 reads CATTRRGSCNQPQHF. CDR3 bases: TGTGCCACCACTCGAAGGGGCTCTTGTAATCAGCCCCAGCATTTT.

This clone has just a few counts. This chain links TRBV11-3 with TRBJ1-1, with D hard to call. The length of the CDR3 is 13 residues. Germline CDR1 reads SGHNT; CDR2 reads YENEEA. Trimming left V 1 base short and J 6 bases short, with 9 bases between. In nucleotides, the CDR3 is TGTGCCAGCAGCTTAGGCACCGGGGCTGAAGCTTTCTTT. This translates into CASSLGTGAEAFF.

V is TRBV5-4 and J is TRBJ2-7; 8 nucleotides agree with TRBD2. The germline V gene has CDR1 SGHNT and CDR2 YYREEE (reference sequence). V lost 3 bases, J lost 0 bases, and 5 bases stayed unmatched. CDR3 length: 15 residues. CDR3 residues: CASSSGGQFSYEQYF. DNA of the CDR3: TGTGCCAGCAGCTCGGGAGGGCAATTCTCCTACGAGCAGTACTTC.

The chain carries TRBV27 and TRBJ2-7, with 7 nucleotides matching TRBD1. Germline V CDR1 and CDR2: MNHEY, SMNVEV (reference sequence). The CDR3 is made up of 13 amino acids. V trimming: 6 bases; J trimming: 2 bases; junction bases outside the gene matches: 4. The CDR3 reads CASSRQGPYEQYF. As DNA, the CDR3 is TGTGCCAGCAGCAGACAGGGCCCCTACGAGCAGTACTTC.

The CDR3 region is CASTITRTDPTGELFF. DNA for the CDR3: TGTGCCAGCACCATAACTCGGACGGACCCAACCGGGGAGCTGTTTTTT. This rearrangement joins TRBV6-6 to TRBJ2-2; D gene unclear. Per germline, CDR1 MNHNY and CDR2 SVGAGI (reference sequence). This CDR3 region has 16 residues. V lost 7 bases and J lost 5, with 20 bases in between.

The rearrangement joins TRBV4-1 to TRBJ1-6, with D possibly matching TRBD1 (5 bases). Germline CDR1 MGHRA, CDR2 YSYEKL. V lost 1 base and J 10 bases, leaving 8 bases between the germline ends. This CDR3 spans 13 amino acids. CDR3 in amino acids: CASSQVGVSPLHF. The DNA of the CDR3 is TGCGCCAGCAGCCAAGTGGGGGTCTCACCCCTCCACTTT.

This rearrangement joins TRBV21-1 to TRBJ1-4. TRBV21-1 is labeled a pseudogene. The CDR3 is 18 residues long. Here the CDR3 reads CASSKAQKGYPRFEKLFF. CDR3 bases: TGTGCCAGCAGCAAAGCGCAGAAAGGATACCCCCGTTTTGAAAAACTGTTTTTT.

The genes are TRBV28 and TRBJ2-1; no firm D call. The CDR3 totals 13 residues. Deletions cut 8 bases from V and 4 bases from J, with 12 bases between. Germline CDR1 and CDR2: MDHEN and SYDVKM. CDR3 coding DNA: TGTGCCAGCTGGAAGGGCCAATACAATGAGCAGTTCTTC. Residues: CASWKGQYNEQFF.

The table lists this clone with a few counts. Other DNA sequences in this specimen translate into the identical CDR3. The CDR3 is CASSYPDEQYF. The CDR3, as DNA: TGTGCCAGCAGTTACCCAGACGAGCAGTACTTC. The chain has TRBV6-2 or TRBV6-3 and TRBJ2-7; no definite D call. The CDR3 has 11 residues. Deletions cut 2 bases from V and 5 bases from J, with 4 bases between. From germline, CDR1 is MNHEY and CDR2 SVGEGT.

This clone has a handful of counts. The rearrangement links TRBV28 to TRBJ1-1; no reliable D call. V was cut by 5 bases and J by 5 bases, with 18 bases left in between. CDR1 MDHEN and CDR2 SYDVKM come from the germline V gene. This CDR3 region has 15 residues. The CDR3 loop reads CASSRRAKTPTEAFF. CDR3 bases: TGTGCCAGCAGTCGACGCGCAAAGACCCCTACTGAAGCTTTCTTT.